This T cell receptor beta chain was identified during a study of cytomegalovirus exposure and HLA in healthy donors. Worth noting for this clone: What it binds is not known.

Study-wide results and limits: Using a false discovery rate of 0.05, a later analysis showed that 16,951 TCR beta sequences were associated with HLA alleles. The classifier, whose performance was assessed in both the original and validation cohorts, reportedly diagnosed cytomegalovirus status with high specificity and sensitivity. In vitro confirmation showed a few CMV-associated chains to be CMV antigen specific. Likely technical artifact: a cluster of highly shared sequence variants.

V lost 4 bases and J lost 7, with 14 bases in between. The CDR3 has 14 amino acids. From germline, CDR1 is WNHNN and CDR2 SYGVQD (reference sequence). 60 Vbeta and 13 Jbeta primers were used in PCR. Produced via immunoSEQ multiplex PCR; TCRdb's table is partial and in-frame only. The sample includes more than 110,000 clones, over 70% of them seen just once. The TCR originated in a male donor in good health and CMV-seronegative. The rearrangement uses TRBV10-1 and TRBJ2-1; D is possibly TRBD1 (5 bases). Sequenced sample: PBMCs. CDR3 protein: CASSATTAWNEQFF. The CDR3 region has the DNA TGCGCCAGCAGTGCGACGACAGCATGGAATGAGCAGTTCTTC.